This entry lists 5 T cell receptor beta chains sequenced from one sample in a study of T cells in Graves' hyperthyroidism and ophthalmopathy. There were TCR beta CDR3 regions amplified from RNA transcripts. When the TCR CDR3 underwent first-round RT-PCR, the HTBI primer set was used. TCRdb reprocessed the multiplex PCR reads with MiXCR, giving one entry per CDR3 protein. The sample carries more than 650,000 distinct CDR3 sequences, 12% to 15% recorded once. Source material: blood. These receptors all come from a woman in her late teens or twenties with Graves' hyperthyroidism.

A few counts support this clonotype. The V call is TRBV4-1, the J call TRBJ1-4; TRBD1 aligns across 8 bases. Trimming removed 4 bases from V and 7 bases from J; junction bases left unmatched: 2. The V gene's germline CDR1 is MGHRA and CDR2 YSYEKL. There are 13 residues in the CDR3. CDR3 DNA: TGCGCCAGCAGCCGACAGGGGTTTGAAAAACTGTTTTTT. Protein sequence: CASSRQGFEKLFF.

This rearrangement joins TRBV7-2 to TRBJ2-5; 8 positions agree with TRBD1. Near its end, the DNA agrees better with TRBJ2-1, so the J call may be wrong. Looked up from germline, CDR1 is SGHTA and CDR2 is FQGNSA. This CDR3 is built from 16 residues. The CDR3: CASSLDRTGIRQTQFF. In DNA form, the CDR3 reads TGTGCCAGCAGCTTAGATAGGACAGGGATTAGGCAGACCCAGTTCTTC.

As for this clonotype: A much larger clone differs by one base, so this may be a read error. The genes are TRBV12-3 or TRBV12-4 and TRBJ2-7, with a weak D call TRBD1 (5 bases). V was shortened by 11 bases and J by 2 bases, with 19 bases between the two germline ends. This CDR3 has 14 amino acids. CDR3 residues: CAGTSRLGAYEQYF. Written as DNA, the CDR3 is TGTGCCGGCACCTCGAGGCTAGGGGCCTACGAGCAGTACTTC.

The chain links TRBV20-1 to TRBJ2-5; 10 bases match TRBD2. CDR1 is DFQATT and CDR2 is SNEGSKA in the germline V gene (reference sequence). Trimming removed 0 bases from V and 5 bases from J; junction bases left unmatched: 6. The CDR3 has 15 residues. The CDR3 spells CSARDFLAGVETQYF. In DNA, the CDR3 is TGCAGTGCTAGAGATTTCCTAGCGGGAGTGGAGACCCAGTACTTC.

In this sample, this clonotype turned up many times. The chain combines TRBV4-3 with TRBJ2-7, with 15 positions matching TRBD2. The CDR3 length is 16 residues. Trimming removed 4 bases from V and 5 bases from J; junction bases left unmatched: 6. Germline V CDR1 and CDR2: LGHNA, YSLEER. CDR3 DNA sequence: TGCGCCAGCAGCCGCGGACTAGCGGGAGGGTACGACGAGCAGTACTTC. Its translation is CASSRGLAGGYDEQYF.